The present T cell receptor beta chain was sequenced within a study of T cell responses to AZD1222 COVID-19 vaccine. Whole-study results and caveats: None of the repertoires were sampled until the peak T cell response had passed. Spike-specific TCRs gained breadth and depth after people received two AZD1222 doses. Donors were largely white British and mainly female; clonal diversity was possibly underestimated. Across the whole spike, CD4 TCRs peaked at regions 160-218 and 743-854.

Here immunoSEQ multiplex PCR was the method, and the copy in TCRdb shows in-frame clones only, minus some. The sample lists 95,000 to 150,000 clones, around 92% occurring once. V gave up 6 bases and J gave up 9 bases, with 27 bases separating them. CDR3 length equals 17 residues. Germline CDR1 and CDR2: SNHLY and FYNNEI. Concerning this clone: As yet, its antigen is unknown.

The chain couples TRBV2 to TRBJ1-5, with no clear D. The sequence came from an adult who received the AZD1222 COVID-19 vaccine. The specimen comprised peripheral blood, sampled 28 days after the second AZD1222 dose. CDR3 DNA: TGTGCCAGCAGCCGTAGGATAATTGGACCTGGTGGATTGCCCCAGCATTTT. It yields the protein CASSRRIIGPGGLPQHF.